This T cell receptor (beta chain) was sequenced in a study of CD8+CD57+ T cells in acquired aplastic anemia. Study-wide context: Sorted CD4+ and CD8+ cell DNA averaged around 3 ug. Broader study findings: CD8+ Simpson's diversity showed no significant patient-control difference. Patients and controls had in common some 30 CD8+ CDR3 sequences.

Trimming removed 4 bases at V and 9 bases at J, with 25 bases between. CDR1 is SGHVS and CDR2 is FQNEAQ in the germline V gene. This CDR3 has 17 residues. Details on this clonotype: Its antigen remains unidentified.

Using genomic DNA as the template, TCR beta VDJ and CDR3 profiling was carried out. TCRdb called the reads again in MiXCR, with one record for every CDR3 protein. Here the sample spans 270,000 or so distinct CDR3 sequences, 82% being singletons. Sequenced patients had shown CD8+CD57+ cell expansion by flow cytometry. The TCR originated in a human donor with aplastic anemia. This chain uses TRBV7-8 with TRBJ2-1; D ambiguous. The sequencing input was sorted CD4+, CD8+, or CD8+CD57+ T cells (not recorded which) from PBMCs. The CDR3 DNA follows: TGTGCCAGCAGCTCCCGTCCAGACGAGGCCCCATCTTCTGAGCAGTTCTTC. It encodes CASSSRPDEAPSSEQFF.